This TCR beta chain was found in a study of blood T cell repertoires in COVID-19. Sequencing used immunoSEQ multiplex PCR; TCRdb keeps in-frame clones, though not all of them. The sample carries 100,000 or so clones, 75% to 95% recorded once. The table lists this clone with a count of one. The material sequenced was peripheral blood. This clonotype was sampled from a woman in her fifties or sixties in a cohort sampled during active COVID-19.

CDR3 DNA sequence: TGTGCCAGCAGCGTAGCGGGAGGGCCTTCCTCCTACGAGCAGTACTTC. This codes for CASSVAGGPSSYEQYF. V usage is TRBV9 and J usage is TRBJ2-7, with 8 bases lining up with TRBD2. The CDR3 has 16 amino acids. In germline, CDR1 is SGDLS, CDR2 YYNGEE. The ends lost 0 bases at V and 0 bases at J; junction bases unmatched: 5.